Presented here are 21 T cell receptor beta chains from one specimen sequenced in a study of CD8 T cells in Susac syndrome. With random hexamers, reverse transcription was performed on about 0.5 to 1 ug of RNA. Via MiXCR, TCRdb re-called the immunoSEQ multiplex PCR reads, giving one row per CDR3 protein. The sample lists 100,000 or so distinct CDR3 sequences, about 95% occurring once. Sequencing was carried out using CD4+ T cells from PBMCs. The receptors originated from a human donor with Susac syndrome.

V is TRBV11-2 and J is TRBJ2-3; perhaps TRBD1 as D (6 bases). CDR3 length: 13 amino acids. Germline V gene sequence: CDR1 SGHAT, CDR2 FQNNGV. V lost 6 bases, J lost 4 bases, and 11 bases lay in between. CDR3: CASSRTEADTQYF. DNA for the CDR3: TGTGCCAGCAGTAGGACAGAAGCAGATACGCAGTATTTT.

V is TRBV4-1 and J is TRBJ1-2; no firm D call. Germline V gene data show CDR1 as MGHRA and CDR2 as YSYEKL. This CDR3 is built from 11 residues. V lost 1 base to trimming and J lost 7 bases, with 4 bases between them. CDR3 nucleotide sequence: TGCGCCAGCAGCCAAGGCGGTGGCTACACCTTC. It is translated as CASSQGGGYTF.

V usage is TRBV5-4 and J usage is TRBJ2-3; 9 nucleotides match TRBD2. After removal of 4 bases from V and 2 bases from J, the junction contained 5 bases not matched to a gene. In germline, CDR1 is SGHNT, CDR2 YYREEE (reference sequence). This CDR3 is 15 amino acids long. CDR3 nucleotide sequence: TGTGCCAGCAGCCCAGCGGGGGGCTACACAGATACGCAGTATTTT. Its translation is CASSPAGGYTDTQYF.

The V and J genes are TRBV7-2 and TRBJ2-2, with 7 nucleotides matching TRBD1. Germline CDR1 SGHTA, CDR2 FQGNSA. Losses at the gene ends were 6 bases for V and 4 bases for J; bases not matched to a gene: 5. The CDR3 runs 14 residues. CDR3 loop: CASRRGQGTGELFF. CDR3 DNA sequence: TGTGCCAGCAGGAGGGGGCAGGGCACCGGGGAGCTGTTTTTT. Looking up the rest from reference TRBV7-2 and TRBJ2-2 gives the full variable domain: GAGVSQSPSNKVTEKGKDVELRCDPISGHTALYWYRQSLGQGLEFLIYFQGNSAPDKSGLPSDRFSAERTGGSVSTLTIQRTQQEDSAVYLCASRRGQGTGELFFGEGSRLTVL.

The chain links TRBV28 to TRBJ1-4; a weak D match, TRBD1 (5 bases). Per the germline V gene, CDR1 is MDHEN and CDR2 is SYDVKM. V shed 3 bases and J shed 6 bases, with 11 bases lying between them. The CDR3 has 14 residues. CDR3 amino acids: CASSFRPGYEKLFF. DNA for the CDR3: TGTGCCAGCAGTTTTAGGCCAGGGTATGAAAAACTGTTTTTT.

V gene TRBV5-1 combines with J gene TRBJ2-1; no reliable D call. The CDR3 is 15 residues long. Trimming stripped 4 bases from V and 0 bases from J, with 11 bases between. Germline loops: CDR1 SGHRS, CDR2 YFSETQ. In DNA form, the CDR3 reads TGCGCCAGCAGCCTGGTTCTCGACTCCTACAATGAGCAGTTCTTC. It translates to CASSLVLDSYNEQFF.

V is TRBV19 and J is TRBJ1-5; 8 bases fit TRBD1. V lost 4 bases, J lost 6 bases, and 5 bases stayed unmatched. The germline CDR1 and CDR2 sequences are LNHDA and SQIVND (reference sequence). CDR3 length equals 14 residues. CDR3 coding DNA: TGTGCCAGTAGTACCCAAGGGACAGGTCAGCCCCAGCATTTT. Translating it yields CASSTQGTGQPQHF.

CDR3 in DNA: TGTGCCAGCAGCGTAGGGTCAGGGGGAGGGTATGGCTACACCTTC. Protein sequence: CASSVGSGGGYGYTF. The gene calls are TRBV9 and TRBJ1-2; 7 bases agree with TRBD1. Germline CDR1 SGDLS, CDR2 YYNGEE. V was clipped by 0 bases and J by 5 bases; unmatched bases: 7. This CDR3 region has 15 residues.

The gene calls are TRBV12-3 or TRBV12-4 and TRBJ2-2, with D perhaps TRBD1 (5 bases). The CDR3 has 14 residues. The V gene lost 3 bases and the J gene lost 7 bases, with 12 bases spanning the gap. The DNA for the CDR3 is TGTGCCAGCAGTTTGGGCAGGGCGAGCGGGGAGCTGTTTTTT. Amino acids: CASSLGRASGELFF.

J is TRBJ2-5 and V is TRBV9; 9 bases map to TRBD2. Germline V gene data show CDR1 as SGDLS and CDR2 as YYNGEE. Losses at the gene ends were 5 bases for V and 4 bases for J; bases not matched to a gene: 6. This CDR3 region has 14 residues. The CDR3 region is CASSAGLAVETQYF. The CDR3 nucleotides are TGTGCCAGCAGTGCGGGACTAGCTGTAGAGACCCAGTACTTC.

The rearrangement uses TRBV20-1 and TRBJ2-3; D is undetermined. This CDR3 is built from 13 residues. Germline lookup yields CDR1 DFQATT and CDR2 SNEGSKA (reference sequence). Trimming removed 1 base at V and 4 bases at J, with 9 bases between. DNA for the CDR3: TGCAGTGCTAGAGCGACTTACCCAGATACGCAGTATTTT. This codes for CSARATYPDTQYF.

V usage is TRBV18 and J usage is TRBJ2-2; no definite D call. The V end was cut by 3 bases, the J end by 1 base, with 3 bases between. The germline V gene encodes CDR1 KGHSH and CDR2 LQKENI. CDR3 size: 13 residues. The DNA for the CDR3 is TGTGCCAGCTCACCCCGGAACACCGGGGAGCTGTTTTTT. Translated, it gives CASSPRNTGELFF.

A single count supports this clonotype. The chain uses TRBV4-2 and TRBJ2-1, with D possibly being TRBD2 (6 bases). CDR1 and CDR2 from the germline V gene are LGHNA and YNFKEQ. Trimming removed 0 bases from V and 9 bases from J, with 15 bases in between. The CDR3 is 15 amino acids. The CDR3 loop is CASSQDWTTGGEQFF. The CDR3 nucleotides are TGTGCCAGCAGCCAAGACTGGACTACCGGAGGTGAGCAGTTCTTC.

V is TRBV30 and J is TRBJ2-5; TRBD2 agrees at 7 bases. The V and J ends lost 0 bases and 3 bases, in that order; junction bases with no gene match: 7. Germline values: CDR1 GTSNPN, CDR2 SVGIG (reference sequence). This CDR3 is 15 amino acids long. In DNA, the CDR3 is TGTGCCTGGAGTGTCGGGGGGTCTGTGAAAGAGACCCAGTACTTC. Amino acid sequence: CAWSVGGSVKETQYF.

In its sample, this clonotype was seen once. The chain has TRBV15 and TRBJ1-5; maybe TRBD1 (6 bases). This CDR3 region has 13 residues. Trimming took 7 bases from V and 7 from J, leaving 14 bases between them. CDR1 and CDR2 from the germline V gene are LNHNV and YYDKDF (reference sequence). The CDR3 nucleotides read TGTGCCACCAACCAGGGGAACTACCAGCCCCAGCATTTT. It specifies CATNQGNYQPQHF.

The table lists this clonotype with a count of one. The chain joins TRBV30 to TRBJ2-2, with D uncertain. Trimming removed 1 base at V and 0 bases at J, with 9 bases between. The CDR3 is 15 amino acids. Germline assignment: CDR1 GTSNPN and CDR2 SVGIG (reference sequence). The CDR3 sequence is CAWSGIAANTGELFF. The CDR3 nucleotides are TGTGCCTGGAGTGGTATCGCAGCGAACACCGGGGAGCTGTTTTTT.

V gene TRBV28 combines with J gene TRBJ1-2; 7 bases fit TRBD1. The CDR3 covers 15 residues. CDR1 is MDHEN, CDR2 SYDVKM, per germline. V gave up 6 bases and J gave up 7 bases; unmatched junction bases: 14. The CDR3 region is CASSPNIQGSSGYTF. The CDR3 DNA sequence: TGTGCCAGCAGCCCGAATATACAGGGGAGCTCTGGCTACACCTTC.

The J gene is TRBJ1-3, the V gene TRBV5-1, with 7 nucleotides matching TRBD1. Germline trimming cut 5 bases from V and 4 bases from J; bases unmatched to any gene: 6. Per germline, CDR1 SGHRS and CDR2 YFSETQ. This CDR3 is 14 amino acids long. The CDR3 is CASSTGQLGNTIYF. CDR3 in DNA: TGCGCCAGCAGTACGGGACAGCTCGGAAACACCATATATTTT.

DNA for the CDR3: TGTGCCATCAGTGATTATCCGGGACAGGCTAACACTGAAGCTTTCTTT. Its translation is CAISDYPGQANTEAFF. The rearrangement uses TRBV10-3 and TRBJ1-1, with TRBD1 matching over 8 bases. This CDR3 contains 16 residues. The ends lost 3 bases at V and 2 bases at J; junction bases unmatched: 8. Germline values: CDR1 ENHRY, CDR2 SYGVKD.

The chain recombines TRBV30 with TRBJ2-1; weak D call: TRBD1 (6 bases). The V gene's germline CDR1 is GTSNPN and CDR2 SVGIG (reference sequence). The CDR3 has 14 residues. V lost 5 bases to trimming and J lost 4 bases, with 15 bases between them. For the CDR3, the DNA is TGTGCCTGGGAGACAGGTCTGGGGTACAATGAGCAGTTCTTC. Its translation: CAWETGLGYNEQFF.

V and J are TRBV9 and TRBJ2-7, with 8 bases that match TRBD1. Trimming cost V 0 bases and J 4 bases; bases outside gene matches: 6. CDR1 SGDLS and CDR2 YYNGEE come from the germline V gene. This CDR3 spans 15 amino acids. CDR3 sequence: CASSVDWTGTYEQYF. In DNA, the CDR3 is TGTGCCAGCAGCGTAGATTGGACAGGGACTTACGAGCAGTACTTC. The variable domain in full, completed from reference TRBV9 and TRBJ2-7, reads DSGVTQTPKHLITATGQRVTLRCSPRSGDLSVYWYQQSLDQGLQFLIQYYNGEERAKGNILERFSAQQFPDLHSELNLSSLELGDSALYFCASSVDWTGTYEQYFGPGTRLTVT.